The 23 T cell receptor beta chains listed next were all sequenced from one sample in a study of T cells after yellow fever vaccination. TCRdb analysed the 5' RACE reads with MiXCR anew, one entry per CDR3 protein. This table has approximately 300,000 distinct CDR3 sequences, roughly 13% appearing once. Sequenced material: CD4+ T cells sorted from PBMCs, taken 45 days after the yellow fever booster vaccination. The origin of the receptors is a man in his thirties or forties who received the YFV17D yellow fever vaccine.

This clonotype was seen more than once but under ten times. V and J are TRBV5-1 and TRBJ2-1; D possibly corresponds to TRBD1 (6 bases). This CDR3 is 15 amino acids long. Germline CDR1 is SGHRS and CDR2 is YFSETQ. Trimming left V 6 bases short and J 1 base short, with 14 bases between. CDR3 sequence (DNA): TGCGCCAGCACCACAACGCAGGGGTCCTACAATGAGCAGTTCTTC. Translation: CASTTTQGSYNEQFF.

The chain has TRBV7-2 and TRBJ2-3; 14 nucleotides line up with TRBD2. Trimming removed 5 bases from V and 5 bases from J; junction bases left unmatched: 9. Looked up from germline, CDR1 is SGHTA and CDR2 is FQGNSA. CDR3 length: 17 amino acids. The CDR3 spells CASSARGLAGARDTQYF. CDR3 coding DNA: TGTGCCAGCAGCGCTAGGGGACTAGCGGGAGCCAGAGATACGCAGTATTTT.

V gene TRBV27 combines with J gene TRBJ2-3; 11 nucleotides align to TRBD2. Germline-derived CDR1 and CDR2 are MNHEY and SMNVEV (reference sequence). The CDR3 consists of 14 residues. With V trimmed by 3 bases and J by 8 bases, 4 bases remained unmatched. The CDR3 coding sequence is TGTGCCAGCAGTTTTCCTACTAGCGGGAGTACGCAGTATTTT. Protein product: CASSFPTSGSTQYF.

J is TRBJ2-2 and V is TRBV12-3 or TRBV12-4; D remains unclear. V shed 3 bases and J shed 3 bases, with 11 bases lying between them. The CDR3 consists of 15 residues. For the CDR3, the DNA is TGTGCCAGCAGTTTGAGTCTTGGGGACACCGGGGAGCTGTTTTTT. It yields the protein CASSLSLGDTGELFF.

J is TRBJ2-3 and V is TRBV10-3; 10 bases align to TRBD2. CDR3 length equals 14 residues. CDR1 ENHRY and CDR2 SYGVKD come from the germline V gene. V lost 6 bases, J lost 3 bases, and 3 bases stayed unmatched. The DNA of the CDR3 is TGTGCCATCAGCAGCGGGAGGGTGACAGATACGCAGTATTTT. This codes for CAISSGRVTDTQYF.

V usage is TRBV5-1 and J usage is TRBJ2-7; D possibly corresponds to TRBD2 (7 bases). V lost 5 bases to trimming and J lost 4 bases, with 16 bases between them. The CDR3 is 14 residues long. Germline V gene sequence: CDR1 SGHRS, CDR2 YFSETQ. CDR3 nucleotides: TGCGCCAGCAGGCTTGCGGGGGCCGAATACGAGCAGTACTTC. It encodes CASRLAGAEYEQYF.

In its sample, this clonotype was seen a few times. This chain uses TRBV10-3 with TRBJ1-5, with 10 bases matching TRBD1. Germline V gene data show CDR1 as ENHRY and CDR2 as SYGVKD. Trimming took 3 bases from V and 7 from J; bases not matched to a gene: 3. The CDR3 sequence is 14 residues long. In nucleotides, the CDR3 is TGTGCCATCAGTGAAGGGGACAGGGGACAGCCCCAGCATTTT. Translated, it gives CAISEGDRGQPQHF.

This chain uses TRBV7-1 with TRBJ2-1, with TRBD2 matching over 8 bases. TRBV7-1 counts as an open reading frame of uncertain function. CDR3 length: 19 residues. With V trimmed by 3 bases and J by 8 bases, 21 bases remained unmatched. In DNA, the CDR3 is TGTGCCAGCAGCTCCAGGCCCCTCTGGCCCGGGACTAGGGTGCATGAGCAGTTCTTC. Its translation is CASSSRPLWPGTRVHEQFF.

V is TRBV4-2 and J is TRBJ2-7; 8 positions match TRBD2. Germline V CDR1 and CDR2: LGHNA, YNFKEQ. The CDR3 has 15 amino acids. V gave up 1 base and J gave up 2 bases; unmatched junction bases: 4. CDR3 amino acids: CASSQGGSGTYEQYF. Written as DNA, the CDR3 is TGTGCCAGCAGCCAAGGCGGTAGCGGGACCTACGAGCAGTACTTC.

This clonotype was seen a few times. The chain uses TRBV3-1 and TRBJ2-7; possibly TRBD1 for D (5 bases). Germline loops: CDR1 LGHDT, CDR2 YNNKEL (reference sequence). V was clipped by 3 bases and J by 2 bases, with 11 bases between them. The CDR3 runs to 14 residues. The CDR3 protein is CASSQQGNAYEQYF. The DNA for the CDR3 is TGTGCCAGCAGCCAGCAGGGAAACGCCTACGAGCAGTACTTC.

This clonotype has a handful of counts. The V gene is TRBV20-1, the J gene TRBJ2-7; unclear D gene. The CDR3 covers 13 residues. With 2 bases removed from V and 0 bases from J, the gap between germline ends came to 8 bases. Germline assignment: CDR1 DFQATT and CDR2 SNEGSKA (reference sequence). In DNA, the CDR3 is TGCAGTGCTAGACCAGGTCCCTCCTACGAGCAGTACTTC. Translating it yields CSARPGPSYEQYF.

This sequence joins TRBV7-2 and TRBJ1-3; D remains ambiguous. The CDR3 covers 17 residues. V was pared by 6 bases and J by 4 bases, with 22 bases between. Germline loops: CDR1 SGHTA, CDR2 FQGNSA. The CDR3 DNA reads TGTGCCAGCAGTCAATACCCGACCGGGAAAGGCGGAAACACCATATATTTT. Its translation is CASSQYPTGKGGNTIYF.

This clonotype was recorded many times. The chain couples TRBV4-3 to TRBJ1-5; no definite D call. The length of the CDR3 is 15 residues. CDR1 and CDR2 from the germline V gene are LGHNA and YSLEER. Deletions cut 1 base from V and 5 bases from J, with 12 bases between. DNA for the CDR3: TGCGCCAGCAGCCAAGGGTGGGCGCGTGATCAGCCCCAGCATTTT. It specifies CASSQGWARDQPQHF.

This clonotype was counted a few times. This chain links TRBV19 with TRBJ2-5, with 10 bases identical to TRBD2. The ends lost 6 bases at V and 1 base at J; junction bases unmatched: 5. The CDR3 is 15 amino acids. From germline, CDR1 is LNHDA and CDR2 SQIVND (reference sequence). CDR3 protein: CASRRTSGPQETQYF. In DNA, the CDR3 is TGTGCCAGTAGGCGGACTAGCGGACCCCAAGAGACCCAGTACTTC.

The sample holds a few counts of this clonotype. V gene TRBV30 combines with J gene TRBJ2-7, with 8 positions matching TRBD1. In germline, CDR1 is GTSNPN, CDR2 SVGIG (reference sequence). V lost 2 bases, J lost 3 bases, and 6 bases stayed unmatched. This CDR3 is 14 amino acids long. CDR3 DNA sequence: TGTGCCTGGAGTACCGACAGGGGAGGCTACGAGCAGTACTTC. Its translation is CAWSTDRGGYEQYF.

This clonotype was recorded at least ten times. The chain combines TRBV7-2 with TRBJ2-1; D is unresolved. The CDR3 contains 15 residues. Germline V gives CDR1 SGHTA, CDR2 FQGNSA. Trimming removed 0 bases from V and 3 bases from J, with 9 bases in between. The CDR3 spells CASSLAVALYNEQFF. DNA for the CDR3: TGTGCCAGCAGCTTAGCTGTGGCTCTCTACAATGAGCAGTTCTTC.

The rearrangement joins TRBV14 to TRBJ2-7, with 11 bases that match TRBD2. The J segment lost 2 bases and the V segment lost 3 bases, leaving 6 bases of the junction unmatched. The CDR3 is 16 residues long. CDR1 is SGHDN, CDR2 FVKESK, per germline. CDR3 DNA: TGTGCCAGCAGCCAGAACGTACTAGCGGGAGCCTACGAGCAGTACTTC. Encoded protein: CASSQNVLAGAYEQYF. The full variable domain, its missing parts supplied by reference TRBV14 and TRBJ2-7, is EAGVTQFPSHSVIEKGQTVTLRCDPISGHDNLYWYRRVMGKEIKFLLHFVKESKQDESGMPNNRFLAERTGGTYSTLKVQPAELEDSGVYFCASSQNVLAGAYEQYFGPGTRLTVT.

V usage is TRBV29-1 and J usage is TRBJ2-1, with 10 bases matching TRBD1. Germline-derived CDR1 and CDR2 are SQVTM and ANQGSEA. Losses at the gene ends were 4 bases for V and 4 bases for J; bases not matched to a gene: 4. CDR3 size: 14 residues. CDR3 loop: CSVARDRGYNEQFF. Written as DNA, the CDR3 is TGCAGCGTTGCTCGGGACAGGGGATACAATGAGCAGTTCTTC.

The CDR3 bases are TGCAGCGTGCATACAGGGGGCGCTTCCCCATACGAGCAGTACTTC. Its protein is CSVHTGGASPYEQYF. The V gene is TRBV29-1, the J gene TRBJ2-7; 9 bases match TRBD1. Trimming took 6 bases from V and 4 from J; bases not matched to a gene: 13. CDR1 is SQVTM and CDR2 is ANQGSEA in the germline V gene. The CDR3 is 15 residues long.

As regards this clonotype: A read error may account for a junction end that differs from germline. The rearrangement joins TRBV2 to TRBJ2-5; D gene uncertain. The germline CDR1 and CDR2 sequences are SNHLY and FYNNEI. The CDR3 loop spans 12 amino acids. DNA for the CDR3: TGTGCTGCGGCGCAGAGGACGGAGACCCAGTACTTT. As protein: CAAAQRTETQYF.

This clonotype was seen more than once but under ten times. V is TRBV25-1 and J is TRBJ2-1; 7 nucleotides align to TRBD2. The CDR3 has 19 amino acids. The germline V gene encodes CDR1 MGHDK and CDR2 SYGVNS. The V segment lost 5 bases and the J segment 7 bases; nucleotides outside the gene matches: 23. The CDR3 reads CASSNQGPFMLADTNEQFF. Written as DNA, the CDR3 is TGTGCCAGCAGTAACCAGGGCCCCTTTATGCTAGCGGATACAAATGAGCAGTTCTTC.

This clonotype was detected many times. The chain joins TRBV5-1 to TRBJ2-1, with 7 nucleotides matching TRBD1. The CDR3 is made up of 14 amino acids. Germline-derived CDR1 and CDR2 are SGHRS and YFSETQ. The V and J ends lost 4 bases and 6 bases, in that order; junction bases with no gene match: 7. DNA of the CDR3: TGCGCCAGCAGCCTGGGACAGAGAGCCAATGAGCAGTTCTTC. Amino acids: CASSLGQRANEQFF. The full variable domain, completed using reference TRBV5-1 and TRBJ2-1, is KAGVTQTPRYLIKTRGQQVTLSCSPISGHRSVSWYQQTPGQGLQFLFEYFSETQRNKGNFPGRFSGRQFSNSRSEMNVSTLELGDSALYLCASSLGQRANEQFFGPGTRLTVL.

About this clonotype itself: This likely comes from a read error, as the CDR3 has no conserved phenylalanine or tryptophan at its end. The chain couples TRBV3-1 to TRBJ1-1; D unclear. The V end lost 2 bases, the J end lost 7 bases, and 17 bases lay between the germline ends. Per germline, CDR1 LGHDT and CDR2 YNNKEL (reference sequence). The CDR3 length is 15 residues. CDR3 sequence reads: CASSQRYQVFGEAFC. The CDR3 DNA reads TGTGCCAGCAGCCAACGGTACCAGGTCTTCGGTGAAGCTTTCTGT.